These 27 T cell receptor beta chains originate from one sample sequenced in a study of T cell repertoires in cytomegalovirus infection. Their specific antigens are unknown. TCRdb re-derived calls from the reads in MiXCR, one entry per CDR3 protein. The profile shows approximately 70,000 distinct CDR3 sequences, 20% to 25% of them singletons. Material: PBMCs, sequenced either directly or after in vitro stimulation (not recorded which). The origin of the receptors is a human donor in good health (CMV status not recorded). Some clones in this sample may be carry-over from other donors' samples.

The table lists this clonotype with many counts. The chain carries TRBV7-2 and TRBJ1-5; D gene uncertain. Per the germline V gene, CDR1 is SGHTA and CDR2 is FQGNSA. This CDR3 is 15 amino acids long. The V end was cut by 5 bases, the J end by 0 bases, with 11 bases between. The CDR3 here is CASSAAANSNQPQHF. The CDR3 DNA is TGTGCCAGCAGCGCGGCAGCGAATAGCAATCAGCCCCAGCATTTT.

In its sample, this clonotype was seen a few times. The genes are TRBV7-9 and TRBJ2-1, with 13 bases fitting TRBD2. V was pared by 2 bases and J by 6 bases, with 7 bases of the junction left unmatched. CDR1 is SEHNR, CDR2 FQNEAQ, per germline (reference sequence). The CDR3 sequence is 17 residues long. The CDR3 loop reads CASSLSGRTSGSNEQFF. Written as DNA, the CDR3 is TGTGCCAGCAGCTTATCAGGGCGGACTAGCGGGAGCAATGAGCAGTTCTTC.

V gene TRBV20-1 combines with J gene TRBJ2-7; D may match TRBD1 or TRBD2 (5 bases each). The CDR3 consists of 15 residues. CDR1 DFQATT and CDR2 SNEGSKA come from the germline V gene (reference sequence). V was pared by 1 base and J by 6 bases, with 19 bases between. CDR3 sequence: CSARGVEGPLREQYF. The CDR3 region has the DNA TGCAGTGCTAGAGGCGTCGAGGGACCCCTCCGCGAGCAGTACTTC.

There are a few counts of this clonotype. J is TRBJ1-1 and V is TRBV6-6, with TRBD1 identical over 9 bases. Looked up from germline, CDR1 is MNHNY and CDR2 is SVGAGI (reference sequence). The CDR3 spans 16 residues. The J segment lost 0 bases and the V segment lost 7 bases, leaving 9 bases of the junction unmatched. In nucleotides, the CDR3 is TGTGCCAGCACCTTTTCACGGACAGGGGTGAACACTGAAGCTTTCTTT. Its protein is CASTFSRTGVNTEAFF.

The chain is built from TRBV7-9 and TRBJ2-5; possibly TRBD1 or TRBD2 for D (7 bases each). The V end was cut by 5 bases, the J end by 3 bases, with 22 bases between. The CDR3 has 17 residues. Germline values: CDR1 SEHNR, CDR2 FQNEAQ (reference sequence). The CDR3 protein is CASSAHKDRAGEETQYF. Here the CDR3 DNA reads TGTGCCAGCAGCGCCCACAAAGACAGGGCGGGAGAAGAGACCCAGTACTTC.

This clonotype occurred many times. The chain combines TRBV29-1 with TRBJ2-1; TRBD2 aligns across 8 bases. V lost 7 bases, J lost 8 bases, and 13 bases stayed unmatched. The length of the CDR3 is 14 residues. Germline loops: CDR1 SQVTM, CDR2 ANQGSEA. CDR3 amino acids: CSALSSGSMHEQFF. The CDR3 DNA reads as TGCAGCGCCCTCTCGAGCGGGAGTATGCATGAGCAGTTCTTC.

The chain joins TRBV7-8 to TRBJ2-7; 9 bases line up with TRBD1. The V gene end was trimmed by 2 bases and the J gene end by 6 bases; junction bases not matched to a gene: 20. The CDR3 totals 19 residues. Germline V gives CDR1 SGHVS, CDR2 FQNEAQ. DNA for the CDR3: TGTGCCAGCAGCTTAATGGGACAGGGAGTTTCCACTAGTTCTGTCGAGCAGTACGTC. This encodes CASSLMGQGVSTSSVEQYV.

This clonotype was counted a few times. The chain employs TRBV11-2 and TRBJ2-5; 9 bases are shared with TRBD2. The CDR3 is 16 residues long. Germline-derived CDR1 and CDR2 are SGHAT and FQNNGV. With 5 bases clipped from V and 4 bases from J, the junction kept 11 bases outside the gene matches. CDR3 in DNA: TGTGCCAGCAGCCCGGACCGTAGCGGGGGAAGAGAGACCCAGTACTTC. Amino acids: CASSPDRSGGRETQYF.

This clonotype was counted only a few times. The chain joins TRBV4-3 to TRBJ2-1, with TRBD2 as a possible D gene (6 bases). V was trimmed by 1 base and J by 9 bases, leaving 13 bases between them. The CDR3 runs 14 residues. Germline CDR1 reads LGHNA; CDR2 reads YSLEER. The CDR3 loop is CASSQGLAVGEQFF. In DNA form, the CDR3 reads TGCGCCAGCAGCCAAGGATTAGCGGTGGGTGAGCAGTTCTTC.

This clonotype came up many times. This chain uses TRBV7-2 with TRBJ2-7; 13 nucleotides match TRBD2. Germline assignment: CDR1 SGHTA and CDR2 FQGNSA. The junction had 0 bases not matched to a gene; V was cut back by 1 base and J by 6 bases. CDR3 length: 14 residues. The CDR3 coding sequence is TGTGCCAGCAGCTTAGGGACTAGCGGGAGCGAGCAGTACGTC. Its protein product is CASSLGTSGSEQYV.

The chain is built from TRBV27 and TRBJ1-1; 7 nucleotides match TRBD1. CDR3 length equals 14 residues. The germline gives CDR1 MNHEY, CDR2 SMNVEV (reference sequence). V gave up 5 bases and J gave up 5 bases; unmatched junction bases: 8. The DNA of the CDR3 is TGTGCCAGCAGTCTCATCAGGGGGAGGACTGAAGCTTTCTTT. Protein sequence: CASSLIRGRTEAFF.

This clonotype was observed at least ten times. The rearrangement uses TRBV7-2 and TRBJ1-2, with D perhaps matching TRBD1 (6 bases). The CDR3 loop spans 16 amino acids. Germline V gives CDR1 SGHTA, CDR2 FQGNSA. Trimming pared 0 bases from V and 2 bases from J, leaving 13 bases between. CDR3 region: CASSLAGDRPNYGYTF. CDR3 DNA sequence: TGTGCCAGCAGCTTAGCTGGAGACAGGCCGAACTATGGCTACACCTTC. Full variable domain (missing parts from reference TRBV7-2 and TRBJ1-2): GAGVSQSPSNKVTEKGKDVELRCDPISGHTALYWYRQSLGQGLEFLIYFQGNSAPDKSGLPSDRFSAERTGGSVSTLTIQRTQQEDSAVYLCASSLAGDRPNYGYTFGSGTRLTVV.

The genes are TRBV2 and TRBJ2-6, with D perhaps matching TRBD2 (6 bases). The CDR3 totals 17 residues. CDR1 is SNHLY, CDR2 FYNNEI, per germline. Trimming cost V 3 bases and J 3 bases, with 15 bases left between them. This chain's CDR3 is CASSEEGWFGGANVLTF. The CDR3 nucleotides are TGTGCCAGCAGTGAGGAGGGTTGGTTCGGTGGGGCCAACGTCCTGACTTTC. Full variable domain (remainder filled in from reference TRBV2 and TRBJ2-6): EPEVTQTPSHQVTQMGQEVILRCVPISNHLYFYWYRQILGQKVEFLVSFYNNEISEKSEIFDDQFSVERPDGSNFTLKIRSTKLEDSAMYFCASSEEGWFGGANVLTFGAGSRLTVL.

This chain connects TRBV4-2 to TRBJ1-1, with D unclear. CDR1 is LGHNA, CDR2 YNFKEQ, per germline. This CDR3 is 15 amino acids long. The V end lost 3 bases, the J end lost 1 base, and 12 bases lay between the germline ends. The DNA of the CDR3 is TGTGCCAGCAGCCATAGCCCAGGCGCGAACACTGAAGCTTTCTTT. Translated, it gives CASSHSPGANTEAFF.

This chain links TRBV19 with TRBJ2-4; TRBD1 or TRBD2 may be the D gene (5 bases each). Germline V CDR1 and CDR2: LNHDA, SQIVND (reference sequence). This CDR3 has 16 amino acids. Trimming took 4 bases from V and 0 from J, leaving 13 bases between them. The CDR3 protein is CASSTPSGLAKNIQYF. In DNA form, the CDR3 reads TGTGCCAGTAGTACCCCTTCGGGGCTAGCCAAAAACATTCAGTACTTC.

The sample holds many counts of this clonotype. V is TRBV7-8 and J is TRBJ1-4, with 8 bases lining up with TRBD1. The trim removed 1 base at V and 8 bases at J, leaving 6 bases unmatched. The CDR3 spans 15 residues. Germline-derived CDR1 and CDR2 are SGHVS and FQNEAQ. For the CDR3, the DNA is TGTGCCAGCAGCTTAGGGACAGGGAGGGGAGAAAAACTGTTTTTT. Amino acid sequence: CASSLGTGRGEKLFF.

The CDR3 sequence: CAAEPGTGGFSPLHF. The CDR3 coding sequence is TGTGCCGCGGAGCCGGGGACAGGGGGCTTTTCACCCCTCCACTTT. The chain links TRBV10-3 to TRBJ1-6; 12 bases fit TRBD1. This CDR3 spans 15 amino acids. The V gene's germline CDR1 is ENHRY and CDR2 SYGVKD. Losses at the gene ends were 11 bases for V and 9 bases for J; bases not matched to a gene: 11.

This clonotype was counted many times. The CDR3 is CASSLDIQGGTEAFF. The CDR3 DNA is TGTGCCAGCAGCCTAGACATACAGGGTGGCACTGAAGCTTTCTTT. The rearrangement joins TRBV12-3 or TRBV12-4 to TRBJ1-1; TRBD1 might be the D (6 bases). There are 15 residues in the CDR3. Trimming pared 6 bases from V and 4 bases from J, leaving 18 bases between.

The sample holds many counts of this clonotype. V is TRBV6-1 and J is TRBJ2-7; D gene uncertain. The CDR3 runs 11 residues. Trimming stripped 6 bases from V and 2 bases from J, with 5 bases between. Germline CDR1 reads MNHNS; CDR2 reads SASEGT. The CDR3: CASSHPYEQYF. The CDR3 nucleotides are TGTGCCAGCAGCCATCCCTACGAGCAGTACTTC.

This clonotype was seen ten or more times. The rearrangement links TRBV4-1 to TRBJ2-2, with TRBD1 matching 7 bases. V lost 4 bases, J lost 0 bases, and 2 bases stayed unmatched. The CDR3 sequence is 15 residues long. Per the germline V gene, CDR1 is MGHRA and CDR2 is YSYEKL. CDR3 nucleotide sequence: TGCGCCAGCAGCCCACAGGGGTCGAACACCGGGGAGCTGTTTTTT. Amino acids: CASSPQGSNTGELFF.

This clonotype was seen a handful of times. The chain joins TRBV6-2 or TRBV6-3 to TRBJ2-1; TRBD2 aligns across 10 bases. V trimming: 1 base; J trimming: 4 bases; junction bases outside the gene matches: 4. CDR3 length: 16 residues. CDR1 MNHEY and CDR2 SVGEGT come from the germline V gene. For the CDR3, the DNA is TGTGCCAGCAGTTACTTCCGGACTAGCGGATACAATGAGCAGTTCTTC. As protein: CASSYFRTSGYNEQFF.

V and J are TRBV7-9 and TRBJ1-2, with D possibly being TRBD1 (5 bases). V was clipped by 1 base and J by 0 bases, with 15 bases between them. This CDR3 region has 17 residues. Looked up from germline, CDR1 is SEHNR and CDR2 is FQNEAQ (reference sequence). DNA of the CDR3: TGTGCCAGCAGCTTAGTGGTGTCAGGGATACCTAACTATGGCTACACCTTC. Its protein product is CASSLVVSGIPNYGYTF.

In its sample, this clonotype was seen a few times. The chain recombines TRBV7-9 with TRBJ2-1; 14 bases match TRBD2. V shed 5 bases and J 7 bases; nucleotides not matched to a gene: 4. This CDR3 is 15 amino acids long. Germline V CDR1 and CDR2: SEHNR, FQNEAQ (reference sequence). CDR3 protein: CASSRRLAGGNEQFF. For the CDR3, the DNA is TGTGCCAGCAGCCGCCGACTAGCGGGAGGGAATGAGCAGTTCTTC.

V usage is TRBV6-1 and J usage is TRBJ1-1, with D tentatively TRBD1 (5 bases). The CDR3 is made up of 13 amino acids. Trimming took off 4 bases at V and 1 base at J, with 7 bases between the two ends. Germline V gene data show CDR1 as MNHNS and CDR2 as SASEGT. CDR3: CASSAGGNTEAFF. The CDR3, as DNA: TGTGCCAGCAGTGCCGGGGGGAACACTGAAGCTTTCTTT.

The CDR3 nucleotides are TGTGCCAGCAGCCAGGATGGACAGGGGGCAGACGAGCAGTACTTC. Amino acid sequence: CASSQDGQGADEQYF. The chain has TRBV14 and TRBJ2-7, with 11 bases matching TRBD1. Trimming at V came to 3 bases and at J to 5 bases, leaving 6 bases not matched to a gene. Germline V gives CDR1 SGHDN, CDR2 FVKESK. This CDR3 comprises 15 residues.

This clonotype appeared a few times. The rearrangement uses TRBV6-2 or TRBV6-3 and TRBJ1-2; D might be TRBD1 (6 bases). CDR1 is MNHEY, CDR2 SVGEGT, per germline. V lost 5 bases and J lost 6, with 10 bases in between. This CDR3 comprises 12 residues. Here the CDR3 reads CASSRGQNGYTF. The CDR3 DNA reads TGTGCCAGCAGTAGAGGACAGAATGGCTACACCTTC.

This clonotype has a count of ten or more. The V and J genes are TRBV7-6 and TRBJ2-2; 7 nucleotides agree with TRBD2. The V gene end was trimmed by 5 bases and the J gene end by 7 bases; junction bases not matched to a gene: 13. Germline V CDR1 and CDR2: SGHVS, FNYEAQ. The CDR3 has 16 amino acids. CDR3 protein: CASSGRDAGVGGELFF. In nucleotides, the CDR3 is TGTGCCAGCAGCGGGAGAGACGCGGGAGTAGGCGGGGAGCTGTTTTTT.